The 9 T cell receptor beta chains listed next were all sequenced from one sample in a study of chemoradiotherapy in HPV16-positive cancers. Method: immunoSEQ multiplex PCR; TCRdb's copy keeps in-frame clones and lacks some. Of 20,000 to 25,000 clones in the sample, just under 95% are singletons; the top ten hold about a sixth. The specimen comprised blood, sampled from a patient who underwent chemoradiotherapy. Receptors were obtained from a human donor with HPV-associated anogenital cancer.

This clone was counted between two and nine times. The chain joins TRBV7-8 to TRBJ2-7; 11 nucleotides agree with TRBD1. Germline V CDR1 and CDR2: SGHVS, FQNEAQ. Germline trimming cut 2 bases from V and 6 bases from J; bases unmatched to any gene: 6. CDR3 size: 15 residues. The CDR3: CASSLSGTGGVEQYF. The CDR3 coding sequence is TGTGCCAGCAGCTTATCCGGGACAGGGGGTGTCGAGCAGTACTTC.

J is TRBJ2-7 and V is TRBV9; 8 bases fit TRBD2. Germline CDR1 is SGDLS and CDR2 is YYNGEE. Trimming at V came to 0 bases and at J to 3 bases, leaving 5 bases not matched to a gene. This CDR3 region has 15 residues. The CDR3 coding sequence is TGTGCCAGCAGCGTAGGAGAGACTAGCGTCTACGAGCAGTACTTC. This codes for CASSVGETSVYEQYF.

V and J are TRBV28 and TRBJ1-2, with TRBD1 matching over 9 bases. Per germline, CDR1 MDHEN and CDR2 SYDVKM. The ends lost 6 bases at V and 7 bases at J; junction bases unmatched: 9. This CDR3 region has 14 residues. The CDR3, as DNA: TGTGCCAGCAGCCTGCACAGGGGGCTAGGTGGCTACACCTTC. It translates to CASSLHRGLGGYTF.

The rearrangement joins TRBV29-1 to TRBJ2-1, with TRBD2 identical over 11 bases. The length of the CDR3 is 15 residues. Per germline, CDR1 SQVTM and CDR2 ANQGSEA. J lost 1 base, V lost 6 bases, and 5 bases had no gene match. The DNA of the CDR3 is TGCAGCGTGACTAGCGGGACTGTATCCTACAATGAGCAGTTCTTC. This sequence encodes CSVTSGTVSYNEQFF.

CDR3 protein: CASSLVGSFANTGELFF. The CDR3 DNA is TGTGCCAGCAGCTTAGTGGGGTCGTTCGCGAACACCGGGGAGCTGTTTTTT. The chain has TRBV11-2 and TRBJ2-2; no reliable D call. The CDR3 covers 17 residues. Germline CDR1 reads SGHAT; CDR2 reads FQNNGV. V lost 1 base and J 0 bases, leaving 12 bases between the germline ends.

The chain couples TRBV28 to TRBJ2-3, with 7 nucleotides matching TRBD2. With V trimmed by 5 bases and J by 4 bases, 9 bases remained unmatched. The CDR3 is made up of 15 amino acids. CDR1 MDHEN and CDR2 SYDVKM come from the germline V gene. CDR3 region: CASSPGGEKSDTQYF. The CDR3 bases are TGTGCCAGCAGTCCGGGGGGTGAGAAATCAGATACGCAGTATTTT.

This sequence joins TRBV6-5 and TRBJ2-1, with D tentatively TRBD1 or TRBD2 (6 bases each). Germline V gene sequence: CDR1 MNHEY, CDR2 SVGAGI. The CDR3 is 15 residues long. Trimming cost V 6 bases and J 5 bases, with 17 bases left between them. This CDR3 reads CASRRGPGADNEQFF. In nucleotides, the CDR3 is TGTGCCAGCAGGAGGGGCCCGGGGGCAGACAATGAGCAGTTCTTC.

The rearrangement links TRBV4-2 to TRBJ2-3; D remains ambiguous. The CDR3 is made up of 13 amino acids. Trimming stripped 8 bases from V and 2 bases from J, with 11 bases between. From germline, CDR1 is LGHNA and CDR2 YNFKEQ. The CDR3 protein is CASRRIDTDTQYF. The CDR3 DNA reads as TGTGCCAGCCGGAGAATAGACACAGATACGCAGTATTTT.

The genes are TRBV9 and TRBJ2-5; a weak D match, TRBD1 (6 bases). CDR3 size: 15 residues. V was clipped by 4 bases and J by 0 bases, with 13 bases between them. Germline CDR1 is SGDLS and CDR2 is YYNGEE. CDR3 loop: CASSPRTANQETQYF. The DNA of the CDR3 is TGTGCCAGCAGCCCTCGGACAGCGAACCAAGAGACCCAGTACTTC.